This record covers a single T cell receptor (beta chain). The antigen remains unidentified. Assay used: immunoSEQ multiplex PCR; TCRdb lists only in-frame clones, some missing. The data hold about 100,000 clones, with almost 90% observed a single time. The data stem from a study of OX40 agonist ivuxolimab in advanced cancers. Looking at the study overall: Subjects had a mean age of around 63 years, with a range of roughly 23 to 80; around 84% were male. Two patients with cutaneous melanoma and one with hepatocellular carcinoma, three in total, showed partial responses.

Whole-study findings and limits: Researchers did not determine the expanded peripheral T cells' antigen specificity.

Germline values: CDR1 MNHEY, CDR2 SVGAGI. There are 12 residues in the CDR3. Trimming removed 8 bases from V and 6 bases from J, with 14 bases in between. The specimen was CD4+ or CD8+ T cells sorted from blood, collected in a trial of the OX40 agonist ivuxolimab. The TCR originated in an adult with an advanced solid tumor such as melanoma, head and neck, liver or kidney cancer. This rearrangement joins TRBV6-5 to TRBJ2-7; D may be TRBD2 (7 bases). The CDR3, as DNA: TGTGCCAGCCAAGGGGGGGGGTTCGAGCAGTACTTC. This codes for CASQGGGFEQYF.